One sample yielded the 21 T cell receptor beta chains listed below, sequenced in a study of cytomegalovirus exposure and HLA in healthy donors. Researchers ran the PCR with 60 Vbeta and 13 Jbeta primers. Sequencing used immunoSEQ multiplex PCR; TCRdb keeps in-frame clones, though not all of them. Among 150,000 or so clones listed, around 80% were seen once. Sequenced: PBMCs. The receptor source for this set is a female donor in good health and CMV-seronegative.

The chain links TRBV5-8 to TRBJ2-4; 8 bases fit TRBD2. V was pared by 0 bases and J by 7 bases, with 3 bases of the junction left unmatched. Germline V gene data show CDR1 as SGHTS and CDR2 as YDEGEE. CDR3 size: 14 residues. The CDR3 coding sequence is TGTGCCAGCAGCTTGGGCGGGGGGCGGAACATTCAGTACTTC. Its protein is CASSLGGGRNIQYF.

This clone appeared a few times. The chain is built from TRBV5-6 and TRBJ1-6; 9 positions agree with TRBD1. The CDR3 covers 16 residues. Trimming removed 1 base from V and 10 bases from J; junction bases left unmatched: 9. Germline assignment: CDR1 SGHDT and CDR2 YYEEEE. DNA of the CDR3: TGTGCCAGCAGCTTGAGGACAGGGGCCTCCCTATCACCCCTCCACTTT. It specifies CASSLRTGASLSPLHF.

V gene TRBV28 combines with J gene TRBJ2-5; 7 nucleotides align to TRBD2. J gave up 5 bases and V 8 bases, and 11 bases lay outside the gene matches. Per the germline V gene, CDR1 is MDHEN and CDR2 is SYDVKM. CDR3 size: 14 residues. DNA of the CDR3: TGTGCCAGCCTCCGACTAGCAGGAGTCGAGACCCAGTACTTC. Amino acid sequence: CASLRLAGVETQYF.

This clone was observed once. CDR3 sequence: CASRRSNTGELFF. CDR3 in DNA: TGTGCCAGCAGGCGCTCGAACACCGGGGAGCTGTTTTTT. The chain couples TRBV2 to TRBJ2-2; D remains unclear. Looked up from germline, CDR1 is SNHLY and CDR2 is FYNNEI. The CDR3 spans 13 residues. V was clipped by 6 bases and J by 0 bases, with 5 bases between them.

The chain combines TRBV2 with TRBJ1-1; D not resolved. CDR3 length equals 14 residues. The V gene lost 3 bases and the J gene lost 1 base, with 9 bases spanning the gap. Germline CDR1 and CDR2: SNHLY and FYNNEI. CDR3: CASSEGGSNTEAFF. DNA for the CDR3: TGTGCCAGCAGTGAGGGCGGGTCGAACACTGAAGCTTTCTTT.

The chain employs TRBV2 and TRBJ2-7; TRBD1 might be the D (5 bases). Trimming shortened V by 3 bases and J by 3 bases, and 12 bases separated the two germline ends. The CDR3 has 14 residues. The germline gives CDR1 SNHLY, CDR2 FYNNEI. As DNA, the CDR3 is TGTGCCAGCAGTGAGACAGTTTTCATCTACGAGCAGTACTTC. Amino acids: CASSETVFIYEQYF.

CDR3 sequence reads: CASSYRAGAVSPLHF. CDR3 nucleotide sequence: TGTGCCAGCAGTTACAGGGCAGGGGCTGTGTCACCCCTCCACTTT. V and J are TRBV6-5 and TRBJ1-6, with D possibly TRBD1 on 6 matching bases. Germline values: CDR1 MNHEY, CDR2 SVGAGI. The V and J ends lost 2 bases and 10 bases respectively, with 15 bases between them. The CDR3 is made up of 15 amino acids.

This clone was detected only a few times. The rearrangement joins TRBV5-1 to TRBJ2-7; 8 bases are a match to TRBD1. V shed 4 bases, J shed 0 bases, and the junction held 6 bases outside the gene matches. Germline V gene lookup returns CDR1 SGHRS and CDR2 YFSETQ. The CDR3 consists of 15 residues. The CDR3 region has the DNA TGCGCCAGCAGCGGATGGGACAGGAGCTCCTACGAGCAGTACTTC. Translating gives CASSGWDRSSYEQYF.

For this clone: One end of the junction varies from germline; a read error may be responsible. The chain links TRBV7-2 to TRBJ2-7; D might be TRBD1 or TRBD2, each matching 8 bases. Per germline, CDR1 SGHTA and CDR2 FQGNSA. The CDR3 runs 16 residues. CDR3 residues: CARSLAGTGSSYEQYF. In DNA, the CDR3 is TGTGCCCGCAGCTTAGCGGGGACAGGAAGCTCCTACGAGCAGTACTTC.

J is TRBJ2-3 and V is TRBV7-8, with D tentatively TRBD2 (7 bases). This CDR3 is 16 amino acids long. Per germline, CDR1 SGHVS and CDR2 FQNEAQ. Trimming left V 0 bases short and J 4 bases short, with 14 bases between. The chain's CDR3 is CASSLALAGGPDTQYF. Written as DNA, the CDR3 is TGTGCCAGCAGCTTAGCTCTCGCCGGGGGGCCAGATACGCAGTATTTT.

This rearrangement joins TRBV4-2 to TRBJ1-1; D uncertain. CDR1 is LGHNA, CDR2 YNFKEQ, per germline. This CDR3 contains 14 residues. Trimming stripped 4 bases from V and 2 bases from J, with 11 bases between. CDR3 sequence: CASSRSNTNTEAFF. The CDR3 region has the DNA TGTGCCAGCAGCCGATCAAACACCAACACTGAAGCTTTCTTT.

The CDR3, as DNA: TGTGCCAGCAGTGCTCAGGGTTCTGGAAACACCATATATTTT. This gives the protein CASSAQGSGNTIYF. V and J are TRBV25-1 and TRBJ1-3; a possible D gene is TRBD1 (5 bases). The CDR3 covers 14 residues. From germline, CDR1 is MGHDK and CDR2 SYGVNS. V lost 4 bases and J 1 base, leaving 8 bases between the germline ends.

The CDR3 loop reads CASSVASPGTEAFF. For the CDR3, the DNA is TGTGCCAGCAGCGTAGCGTCCCCGGGCACTGAAGCTTTCTTT. This chain links TRBV9 with TRBJ1-1; D unclear. The germline V gene has CDR1 SGDLS and CDR2 YYNGEE. CDR3 length: 14 residues. Trimming removed 0 bases from V and 4 bases from J, with 10 bases in between.

V and J are TRBV27 and TRBJ1-2, with D possibly matching TRBD1 (5 bases). CDR3 length: 15 residues. The V gene lost 2 bases and the J gene lost 2 bases, with 12 bases spanning the gap. The germline gives CDR1 MNHEY, CDR2 SMNVEV (reference sequence). CDR3 loop: CASSLMATANYGYTF. The CDR3 region has the DNA TGTGCCAGCAGTTTAATGGCGACAGCGAACTATGGCTACACCTTC.

The V gene is TRBV6-1, the J gene TRBJ2-7; D might be TRBD1 (5 bases). Looked up from germline, CDR1 is MNHNS and CDR2 is SASEGT. This CDR3 is 14 amino acids long. The ends were cut back, 6 bases at V and 2 bases at J, with 14 bases in the middle. The DNA for the CDR3 is TGTGCCAGCAGCCCCCAAGGGGCTGCCTACGAGCAGTACTTC. Translating it yields CASSPQGAAYEQYF.

This chain links TRBV19 with TRBJ2-7, with 9 bases lining up with TRBD1. This CDR3 has 15 residues. Germline V gives CDR1 LNHDA, CDR2 SQIVND (reference sequence). V shed 6 bases and J 5 bases; nucleotides not matched to a gene: 11. CDR3 sequence: CASSETGGRGNEQYF. The DNA for the CDR3 is TGTGCCAGTAGCGAGACAGGGGGAAGAGGCAACGAGCAGTACTTC.

There are a few counts of this clone. This chain uses TRBV6-1 with TRBJ1-1; unclear D gene. The CDR3 runs 14 residues. Trimming removed 2 bases at V and 4 bases at J, with 11 bases between. Germline V CDR1 and CDR2: MNHNS, SASEGT. The CDR3 reads CASSEKGVFTEAFF. The CDR3 bases are TGTGCCAGCAGTGAAAAGGGAGTATTCACTGAAGCTTTCTTT.

The V gene is TRBV11-2, the J gene TRBJ1-2; D remains unclear. Germline-derived CDR1 and CDR2 are SGHAT and FQNNGV. The CDR3 is made up of 14 amino acids. V gave up 4 bases and J gave up 4 bases, with 13 bases separating them. The chain's CDR3 is CASSSRQGVYGYTF. For the CDR3, the DNA is TGTGCCAGCAGCTCGCGACAAGGCGTCTATGGCTACACCTTC. The variable domain in full, with the rest retrieved from reference TRBV11-2 and TRBJ1-2, is EAGVAQSPRYKIIEKRQSVAFWCNPISGHATLYWYQQILGQGPKLLIQFQNNGVVDDSQLPKDRFSAERLKGVDSTLKIQPAKLEDSAVYLCASSSRQGVYGYTFGSGTRLTVV.

The chain recombines TRBV30 with TRBJ2-5, with D unclear. The CDR3 covers 14 residues. Germline CDR1 is GTSNPN and CDR2 is SVGIG (reference sequence). Trimming pared 5 bases from V and 1 base from J, leaving 14 bases between. CDR3 amino acids: CAWDPSGRQETQYF. The CDR3 DNA sequence: TGTGCCTGGGATCCATCCGGTCGCCAAGAGACCCAGTACTTC.

In nucleotides, the CDR3 is TGTGCCAGCAGCTTGGATACGACAGGGCCAAGGGGCTACACCTTC. It codes for CASSLDTTGPRGYTF. The chain couples TRBV7-9 to TRBJ1-2, with 7 nucleotides matching TRBD1. The V gene's germline CDR1 is SEHNR and CDR2 FQNEAQ (reference sequence). With V trimmed by 3 bases and J by 8 bases, 12 bases remained unmatched. CDR3 length equals 15 residues. The complete variable domain, with remaining parts taken from reference TRBV7-9 and TRBJ1-2, reads DTGVSQNPRHKITKRGQNVTFRCDPISEHNRLYWYRQTLGQGPEFLTYFQNEAQLEKSRLLSDRFSAERPKGSFSTLEIQRTEQGDSAMYLCASSLDTTGPRGYTFGSGTRLTVV.

CDR3 loop: CASSLRSDVDTQYF. The DNA of the CDR3 is TGTGCCAGCAGCTTACGGTCCGATGTGGATACGCAGTATTTT. The gene calls are TRBV7-8 and TRBJ2-3; no firm D call. CDR3 length: 14 amino acids. The V end lost 2 bases, the J end lost 6 bases, and 12 bases lay between the germline ends. The germline gives CDR1 SGHVS, CDR2 FQNEAQ.